This T cell receptor (beta chain) was sequenced for a study of OX40 agonist ivuxolimab in advanced cancers. Across the study: Prior therapy, whether anti-PD-1, anti-PD-L1 or anti-CTLA-4, was allowed, and more than 35% had some.

V was pared by 2 bases and J by 2 bases, with 13 bases between. This CDR3 contains 16 residues. Per germline, CDR1 SNHLY and CDR2 FYNNEI. Findings and limits, study-wide: More expanded clones were found, on average, in CD8+ than in CD4+ T cells.

Libraries were prepared by immunoSEQ multiplex PCR; TCRdb keeps only in-frame clonotypes and omits some of them. This sample has some 39,000 clones; approximately 75% occur once, and the top ten carry around 2.5%. Worth noting for this clone: Antigen unknown.

The sequencing used CD4+ or CD8+ T cells sorted from blood, collected in a trial of the OX40 agonist ivuxolimab. The TCR was taken from an adult with an advanced solid tumor such as melanoma, head and neck, liver or kidney cancer. The rearrangement joins TRBV2 to TRBJ1-3, with D maybe TRBD1 (6 bases). The DNA of the CDR3 is TGTGCCAGCAGTGAACGGGGGCCCGCGGCTGGAAACACCATATATTTT. This codes for CASSERGPAAGNTIYF. Full variable domain (outside the CDR3, taken from reference TRBV2 and TRBJ1-3): EPEVTQTPSHQVTQMGQEVILRCVPISNHLYFYWYRQILGQKVEFLVSFYNNEISEKSEIFDDQFSVERPDGSNFTLKIRSTKLEDSAMYFCASSERGPAAGNTIYFGEGSWLTVV.